The 15 T cell receptor beta chains given below trace back to one sample, sequenced in a study of blood T cell repertoires in COVID-19. This table comes from immunoSEQ multiplex PCR, and its TCRdb copy is limited to in-frame clones, with some not included. This table has fewer than 250,000 clones, around nine tenths appearing once. Sequencing was done on a sample of peripheral blood. The receptors were gathered from a human donor in a cohort sampled during active COVID-19.

This chain joins TRBV12-2 and TRBJ2-7; the DNA was not compared with TRBD1, the D call given in the table. TRBV12-2 counts as a pseudogene. The CDR3 has 15 amino acids. The CDR3 nucleotides read TGTGCAAGTCGCTTAGAGAGGGACAGGGGCTACGAGCAGTACTTC. Its translation is CASRLERDRGYEQYF.

The rearrangement joins TRBV2 to TRBJ1-2, with D hard to call. Trimming shortened V by 3 bases and J by 4 bases, and 9 bases separated the two germline ends. CDR3 length: 13 amino acids. Germline CDR1 is SNHLY and CDR2 is FYNNEI. The CDR3 sequence: CASSDRSPYGYTF. CDR3 bases: TGTGCCAGCAGTGATAGGAGCCCCTATGGCTACACCTTC.

The chain employs TRBV23-1 and TRBJ1-4, with D unresolved. TRBV23-1 belongs to the ORF category, with a function that is uncertain. The CDR3 consists of 14 residues. V lost 8 bases, J lost 11 bases, and 21 bases lay in between. This chain's CDR3 is CASQPFDPPGKLFF. The CDR3, as DNA: TGCGCCAGCCAGCCTTTCGACCCCCCCGGGAAACTGTTTTTT.

V gene TRBV7-2 combines with J gene TRBJ2-7; 7 positions match TRBD1. With V trimmed by 1 base and J by 1 base, 4 bases remained unmatched. The CDR3 is 15 residues long. Germline CDR1 and CDR2: SGHTA and FQGNSA. The CDR3 DNA reads TGTGCCAGCAGCTTAGGCCCGGGACAGTCCTACGAGCAGTACTTC. Protein: CASSLGPGQSYEQYF.

V is TRBV9 and J is TRBJ1-4, with 7 bases matching TRBD1. Germline V gene sequence: CDR1 SGDLS, CDR2 YYNGEE. The CDR3 is made up of 19 amino acids. V dropped 2 bases and J dropped 0; count of bases not matched to a gene: 13. The CDR3 loop is CASSVRRQGAGATNEKLFF. As DNA, the CDR3 is TGTGCCAGCAGCGTGAGACGACAGGGTGCCGGGGCAACTAATGAAAAACTGTTTTTT.

This clone was seen just once. CDR3 DNA sequence: TGTGCCTGTGCCGCCGGGACTAGCGGGATGGATACGCAGTATTTT. Translated: CACAAGTSGMDTQYF. The chain uses TRBV30 and TRBJ2-3; 13 positions agree with TRBD2. With V trimmed by 6 bases and J by 6 bases, 9 bases remained unmatched. The germline gives CDR1 GTSNPN, CDR2 SVGIG (reference sequence). The CDR3 loop spans 15 amino acids.

A few counts support this clone. V and J are TRBV5-4 and TRBJ2-3; D remains ambiguous. The germline V and J ends were trimmed by 0 bases and 1 base, with 12 bases remaining between them. Germline values: CDR1 SGHNT, CDR2 YYREEE (reference sequence). This CDR3 comprises 16 residues. CDR3 DNA sequence: TGTGCCAGCAGCTTGGACCCGGGTTGGGGCACAGATACGCAGTATTTT. It codes for CASSLDPGWGTDTQYF.

This CDR3 is CASSQAVSAVFPYEQYF. DNA for the CDR3: TGTGCCAGCAGCCAAGCCGTTAGCGCAGTCTTTCCCTACGAGCAGTACTTC. The chain carries TRBV3-1 (or the pseudogene TRBV3-2) and TRBJ2-7; TRBD2 is a possible D gene (5 bases). Trimming cost V 1 base and J 2 bases, with 18 bases left between them. Germline CDR1 LGHDT, CDR2 YNNKEL (reference sequence). The CDR3 sequence is 17 residues long.

This clone was counted many times. V usage is TRBV11-2 and J usage is TRBJ1-1, with D maybe TRBD1 (5 bases). This CDR3 comprises 14 residues. The germline CDR1 and CDR2 sequences are SGHAT and FQNNGV. V was clipped by 0 bases and J by 6 bases, with 11 bases between them. CDR3 DNA sequence: TGTGCCAGCAGCTTAGACCTTGGACACGCTGAAGCTTTCTTT. Encoded protein: CASSLDLGHAEAFF.

This chain links TRBV29-1 with TRBJ2-7, with 10 bases lining up with TRBD1. Germline CDR1 SQVTM, CDR2 ANQGSEA. The CDR3 has 15 residues. J gave up 5 bases and V 5 bases, and 12 bases lay outside the gene matches. The CDR3 reads CSVYKGLGTGDEQYF. The CDR3, as DNA: TGCAGCGTTTACAAAGGGTTGGGGACAGGGGACGAGCAGTACTTC.

The chain employs TRBV28 and TRBJ2-7; D is possibly TRBD2 (5 bases). There are 14 residues in the CDR3. Germline CDR1 MDHEN, CDR2 SYDVKM. Trimming removed 2 bases from V and 7 bases from J, with 15 bases in between. The CDR3 DNA reads TGTGCCAGCAGTTTAAAGGGCCCGTCGGGGGAGCAGTACTTC. It translates to CASSLKGPSGEQYF.

The chain uses TRBV12-3 or TRBV12-4 and TRBJ2-7; perhaps TRBD2 as D (6 bases). The CDR3 loop spans 12 amino acids. Trimming took 2 bases from V and 13 from J, leaving 15 bases between them. CDR3 nucleotides: TGTGCCAGCAGTTTACCCCCCGGGGAGGAATACTTC. Translated, it gives CASSLPPGEEYF.

CDR3 DNA: TGCAGCGCTGGAGAAGCGACAGGGTCGGGAGCTTTCTTT. It specifies CSAGEATGSGAFF. The chain has TRBV29-1 and TRBJ1-1; 7 bases fit TRBD1. Losses at the gene ends were 7 bases for V and 10 bases for J; bases not matched to a gene: 15. This CDR3 spans 13 amino acids. Germline CDR1 is SQVTM and CDR2 is ANQGSEA.

The chain joins TRBV5-6 to TRBJ1-1; D unclear. This CDR3 has 13 amino acids. Trimming shortened V by 2 bases and J by 4 bases, and 9 bases separated the two germline ends. The germline V gene encodes CDR1 SGHDT and CDR2 YYEEEE. The CDR3, as DNA: TGTGCCAGCAGCTTTCCCGGGGTCACTGAAGCTTTCTTT. Its protein is CASSFPGVTEAFF. The variable domain in full, completed from reference TRBV5-6 and TRBJ1-1, reads DAGVTQSPTHLIKTRGQQVTLRCSPKSGHDTVSWYQQALGQGPQFIFQYYEEEERQRGNFPDRFSGHQFPNYSSELNVNALLLGDSALYLCASSFPGVTEAFFGQGTRLTVV.

The chain combines TRBV2 with TRBJ1-5; 9 bases align to TRBD1. The germline CDR1 and CDR2 sequences are SNHLY and FYNNEI. CDR3 size: 14 residues. The V and J ends lost 5 bases and 4 bases, in that order; junction bases with no gene match: 3. The DNA for the CDR3 is TGTGCCAGCAGTCCGGGACAGGGTAATCAGCCCCAGCATTTT. Protein sequence: CASSPGQGNQPQHF.